This T cell receptor (beta chain) was identified during a study of radiotherapy plus CTLA-4 blockade in lung cancer. Per the germline V gene, CDR1 is MNHEY and CDR2 is SMNVEV (reference sequence). V lost 8 bases to trimming and J lost 7 bases, with 24 bases between them. The CDR3 consists of 15 residues. Some clones are missing from TCRdb's copy, which holds only in-frame ones; the method was immunoSEQ multiplex PCR. Here the sample spans approximately 85,000 clones, around 85% being singletons. This TCR came from a human donor with non-small cell lung cancer who had a partial response to radiotherapy plus ipilimumab. Sample: peripheral blood, taken from a patient treated with radiotherapy plus ipilimumab. The V gene is TRBV27, the J gene TRBJ2-7; maybe TRBD2 (5 bases). The CDR3 loop reads CASGPSTRPWREQYF. In nucleotides, the CDR3 is TGTGCCAGCGGCCCCTCCACTAGGCCATGGCGAGAGCAGTACTTC.